This TCR beta chain comes out of a study of cytomegalovirus exposure and HLA in healthy donors. Findings and limits, study-wide: Later genetic work tied a missense DCLRE1C variant to beta-chain V and J trimming.

Germline V CDR1 and CDR2: LNHDA, SQIVND (reference sequence). Trimming took 5 bases from V and 9 from J, leaving 13 bases between them. The CDR3 has 13 amino acids. The PCR contained 60 Vbeta and 13 Jbeta primers. TCRdb's table, derived via immunoSEQ multiplex PCR, lists solely in-frame clones and lacks some. The repertoire holds some 170,000 clones, around four fifths seen once, with 9% to 10% in the top ten. This clone was picked up a small number of times. Its specificity is not known. J is TRBJ1-4 and V is TRBV19; D unresolved. The clonotype originates from a man aged 18 to 30 in good health and CMV-seropositive. Sequencing was carried out using PBMCs. The CDR3 here is CASSEGGGKKLFF. For the CDR3, the DNA is TGTGCCAGTAGTGAAGGAGGCGGCAAAAAACTGTTTTTT.